The sequence of this T cell receptor beta chain was determined in a study of read filtering for tumor transcriptome and immune sequencing. Study background: RNA-seq yielded only about 80 to 1,400 TCR reads, IR-seq about 3.5 to 11 million.

This clonotype was seen ten or more times. Molecular barcoded adaptors covering alpha/delta and beta/gamma chains were used on approximately 400 ng RNA. TCRdb fed the reads into MiXCR, producing one record per CDR3 protein. The sample carries fewer than 150,000 distinct CDR3 sequences, 10% to 15% recorded once. Germline CDR1 and CDR2: SNHLY and FYNNEI. The CDR3 sequence is 13 residues long. J lost 9 bases, V lost 9 bases, and 11 bases had no gene match. The sample taken for sequencing was a population of CD138-negative cells sorted from bone marrow. The chain uses TRBV2 and TRBJ2-1, with TRBD2 matching 7 bases. The sequence was obtained from a donor at least 40 years old with multiple myeloma. In DNA form, the CDR3 reads TGTGCCAGGAGGGGACTCGGGAGGCCTGAGCAGTTCTTC. Its protein product is CARRGLGRPEQFF. The full variable domain, its missing parts supplied by reference TRBV2 and TRBJ2-1, is EPEVTQTPSHQVTQMGQEVILRCVPISNHLYFYWYRQILGQKVEFLVSFYNNEISEKSEIFDDQFSVERPDGSNFTLKIRSTKLEDSAMYFCARRGLGRPEQFFGPGTRLTVL.